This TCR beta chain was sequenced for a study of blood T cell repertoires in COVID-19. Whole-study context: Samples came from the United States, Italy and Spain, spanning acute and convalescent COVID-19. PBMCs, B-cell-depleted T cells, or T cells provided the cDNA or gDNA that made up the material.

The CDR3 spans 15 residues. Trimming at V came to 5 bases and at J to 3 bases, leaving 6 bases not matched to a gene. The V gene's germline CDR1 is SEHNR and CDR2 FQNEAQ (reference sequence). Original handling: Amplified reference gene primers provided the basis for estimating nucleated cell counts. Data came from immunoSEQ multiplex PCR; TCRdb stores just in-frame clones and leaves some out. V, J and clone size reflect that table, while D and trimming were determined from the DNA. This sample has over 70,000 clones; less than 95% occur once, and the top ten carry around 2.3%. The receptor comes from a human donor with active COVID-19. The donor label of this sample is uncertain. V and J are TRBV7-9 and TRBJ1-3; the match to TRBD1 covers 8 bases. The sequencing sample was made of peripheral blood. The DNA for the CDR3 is TGTGCCAGCAGCAAACAGGGGGGGCTTGGAAACACCATATATTTT. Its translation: CASSKQGGLGNTIYF.